The 22 T cell receptor beta chains below were found in one sample sequenced in a study of CD8 T cells in ankylosing spondylitis. TCRdb re-derived calls from the 5' RACE reads in MiXCR, one entry per CDR3 protein. Counted here are around 130,000 distinct CDR3 sequences, approximately 9.7% occurring once; the ten biggest clones make up 3.3%. Input material: blood, either unsorted or a sorted T cell fraction (not recorded which). Receptors were obtained from a male donor with ankylosing spondylitis or in good health (not recorded which).

This clonotype has ten or more counts. The chain joins TRBV12-3 or TRBV12-4 to TRBJ2-7; weak D call: TRBD1 (5 bases). There are 16 residues in the CDR3. Between the trimmed V and J ends, which lost 10 bases and 7 bases, there was a span of 29 bases. The CDR3 reads CATSPGRGPTIEEQYF. The CDR3 DNA reads as TGTGCCACCTCGCCTGGTAGGGGCCCAACTATTGAGGAGCAGTACTTC.

This clonotype was observed a handful of times. V usage is TRBV6-1 and J usage is TRBJ2-1; 8 bases match TRBD2. The CDR3 covers 13 residues. The germline gives CDR1 MNHNS, CDR2 SASEGT. V gave up 8 bases and J gave up 9 bases; unmatched junction bases: 9. DNA of the CDR3: TGTGCCAGCTCCTCAGCGGGAGAGGGTGAGCAGTTCTTC. Its translation is CASSSAGEGEQFF.

This clonotype showed up many times. This chain joins TRBV12-3 or TRBV12-4 and TRBJ1-3, with 7 bases fitting TRBD1. CDR3 length: 15 residues. V gave up 6 bases and J gave up 4 bases; unmatched junction bases: 9. The CDR3 nucleotides are TGTGCCAGCAGGCCCTTCAGGGGGACGGGAAACACCATATATTTT. This gives the protein CASRPFRGTGNTIYF.

The table lists this clonotype with many counts. The chain is built from TRBV5-1 and TRBJ2-1, with a possible D match to TRBD1 (5 bases). The germline CDR1 and CDR2 sequences are SGHRS and YFSETQ. This CDR3 is built from 15 residues. Trimming took off 0 bases at V and 0 bases at J, with 7 bases between the two ends. The CDR3, as DNA: TGCGCCAGCAGCTTGGCTACAGGCTCCTACAATGAGCAGTTCTTC. This encodes CASSLATGSYNEQFF.

The table lists this clonotype with many counts. The chain couples TRBV10-3 to TRBJ2-7; 7 bases are a match to TRBD1. The CDR3 extends over 14 amino acids. V lost 5 bases to trimming and J lost 2 bases; unmatched junction nucleotides: 6. The germline gives CDR1 ENHRY, CDR2 SYGVKD. As DNA, the CDR3 is TGTGCCATCAGTTACCGGGACAGAGCCTACGAGCAGTACTTC. Translation: CAISYRDRAYEQYF.

This clonotype occurred many times. The chain links TRBV28 to TRBJ2-1; D may be TRBD1 (10 bases). V lost 3 bases and J 8 bases, leaving 38 bases between the germline ends. This CDR3 is 22 amino acids long. Germline V gene lookup returns CDR1 MDHEN and CDR2 SYDVKM. CDR3 in DNA: TGTGCCAGCAGTTTGCCGGGACAGGGGATGTTTACAGCGCGGGAGGGGTCCGATGAGCAGTTCTTC. Translating it yields CASSLPGQGMFTAREGSDEQFF.

The chain has TRBV15 and TRBJ2-5; tentatively, D is TRBD1 (5 bases). Deletions cut 0 bases from V and 6 bases from J, with 17 bases between. The germline V gene has CDR1 LNHNV and CDR2 YYDKDF (reference sequence). The CDR3 runs to 16 residues. This CDR3 is CATSRDHLGDRKTQYF. CDR3 sequence (DNA): TGTGCCACCAGCAGAGATCACTTAGGAGACAGAAAGACCCAGTACTTC.

There are many counts of this clonotype. The chain uses TRBV29-1 and TRBJ2-5, with 8 bases aligning to TRBD1. The trim removed 6 bases at V and 2 bases at J, leaving 5 bases unmatched. This CDR3 region has 13 residues. Germline CDR1 is SQVTM and CDR2 is ANQGSEA. CDR3: CSVVGQVQETQYF. DNA of the CDR3: TGCAGCGTAGTGGGACAGGTACAAGAGACCCAGTACTTC.

This clonotype appeared many times. V usage is TRBV6-1 and J usage is TRBJ1-3; D ambiguous. The CDR3 spans 15 residues. In germline, CDR1 is MNHNS, CDR2 SASEGT. V lost 8 bases, J lost 0 bases, and 14 bases lay in between. The DNA of the CDR3 is TGTGCCAGCGCGATATCGTATCGCTCTGGAAACACCATATATTTT. Translated: CASAISYRSGNTIYF.

The V call is TRBV5-8, the J call TRBJ2-1; 13 positions match TRBD2. CDR3 length equals 17 residues. Germline V gene lookup returns CDR1 SGHTS and CDR2 YDEGEE. The junction had 12 bases not matched to a gene; V was cut back by 4 bases and J by 8 bases. CDR3 sequence (DNA): TGTGCCAGCAGCGTTGGACTAGCGGGAGATGTTATCGATGAGCAGTTCTTC. This codes for CASSVGLAGDVIDEQFF.

The gene calls are TRBV3-1 and TRBJ1-2; D may be TRBD1 (5 bases). The CDR3 length is 12 residues. CDR1 and CDR2 from the germline V gene are LGHDT and YNNKEL (reference sequence). Trimming removed 2 bases from V and 5 bases from J, with 6 bases in between. DNA for the CDR3: TGTGCCAGCAGCCAACAGGGATATGGCTACACCTTC. This codes for CASSQQGYGYTF. The variable domain in full, with the rest retrieved from reference TRBV3-1 and TRBJ1-2, is DTAVSQTPKYLVTQMGNDKSIKCEQNLGHDTMYWYKQDSKKFLKIMFSYNNKELIINETVPNRFSPKSPDKAHLNLHINSLELGDSAVYFCASSQQGYGYTFGSGTRLTVV.

Comment on this clonotype: Given a much more abundant clone one base away, this may be a read error. V usage is TRBV11-2 and J usage is TRBJ2-1; D is unclear. The CDR3 has 12 residues. Germline CDR1 reads SGHAT; CDR2 reads FQNNGV. In DNA, the CDR3 is TGTGCCAGCAGCCCGACGATCAATGAGCACTTCTTC. This translates into CASSPTINEHFF.

This clonotype was picked up many times. CDR3 nucleotides: TGTGCCAGCAGGGGGACTAGGAACACCGGGGAGCTGTTTTTT. Its protein is CASRGTRNTGELFF. The chain uses TRBV12-3 or TRBV12-4 and TRBJ2-2, with 8 bases identical to TRBD2. The CDR3 consists of 14 residues. V lost 6 bases and J lost 1; bases outside the gene matches: 1.

Ten or more counts support this clonotype. This sequence joins TRBV5-5 and TRBJ2-7, with D possibly TRBD1 on 5 matching bases. The CDR3 consists of 14 residues. CDR1 and CDR2 from the germline V gene are SGHKS and YYEKEE (reference sequence). Trimming removed 2 bases at V and 0 bases at J, with 9 bases between. The CDR3 reads CASSLDSHSYEQYF. The CDR3 bases are TGTGCCAGCAGCTTAGACAGCCACTCCTACGAGCAGTACTTC.

This clonotype was seen only a few times. The junction and the germline gene differ at one end; a read error may be behind it. This chain uses TRBV20-1 with TRBJ1-2; D unresolved. CDR1 DFQATT and CDR2 SNEGSKA come from the germline V gene (reference sequence). This CDR3 comprises 16 residues. The CDR3 DNA is TGCTGTGCTAGAGATCGAAGCGGCGGGACTAACTATGGCTACACCTTC. Protein product: CCARDRSGGTNYGYTF.

This clonotype was observed a few times. The V call is TRBV27, the J call TRBJ2-1; 16 nucleotides match TRBD2. This CDR3 has 17 residues. The V gene's germline CDR1 is MNHEY and CDR2 SMNVEV (reference sequence). J lost 14 bases, V lost 5 bases, and 15 bases had no gene match. Here the CDR3 reads CASSIQAGTSGRAGKFF. The DNA of the CDR3 is TGTGCCAGCAGTATCCAAGCCGGGACTAGCGGGAGGGCCGGGAAGTTCTTC.

Ten or more counts support this clonotype. The genes are TRBV7-8 and TRBJ2-7, with 9 bases fitting TRBD2. Germline V gives CDR1 SGHVS, CDR2 FQNEAQ. V dropped 5 bases and J dropped 5; count of bases not matched to a gene: 10. This CDR3 comprises 15 residues. CDR3 residues: CASSPLSSGRHEQYF. For the CDR3, the DNA is TGTGCCAGCAGCCCCCTCAGTAGCGGGAGACACGAGCAGTACTTC.

This clonotype came up many times. This sequence joins TRBV28 and TRBJ2-2; D gene uncertain. The CDR3 is made up of 13 amino acids. V dropped 3 bases and J dropped 5 bases, with 7 bases sitting between them. Germline V lookup: CDR1 MDHEN, CDR2 SYDVKM. This CDR3 is CASSLPVTGELFF. For the CDR3, the DNA is TGTGCCAGCAGTTTGCCGGTGACCGGGGAGCTGTTTTTT. Full variable domain (remainder filled in from reference TRBV28 and TRBJ2-2): DVKVTQSSRYLVKRTGEKVFLECVQDMDHENMFWYRQDPGLGLRLIYFSYDVKMKEKGDIPEGYSVSREKKERFSLILESASTNQTSMYLCASSLPVTGELFFGEGSRLTVL.

The table lists this clonotype with many counts. V usage is TRBV7-2 and J usage is TRBJ1-2, with D possibly matching TRBD1 (5 bases). In germline, CDR1 is SGHTA, CDR2 FQGNSA. This CDR3 has 16 amino acids. V gave up 1 base and J gave up 2 bases, with 14 bases separating them. DNA for the CDR3: TGTGCCAGCAGCTTAGGATTAGGGACCCAGAACTATGGCTACACCTTC. Protein sequence: CASSLGLGTQNYGYTF.

The table lists this clonotype with many counts. The chain links TRBV29-1 to TRBJ2-2; tentatively, D is TRBD1 (6 bases). V lost 7 bases to trimming and J lost 2 bases, with 17 bases between them. The CDR3 sequence is 15 residues long. CDR1 and CDR2 from the germline V gene are SQVTM and ANQGSEA. This CDR3 is CSASGGGRNTGELFF. For the CDR3, the DNA is TGCAGCGCCTCGGGTGGGGGCCGAAACACCGGGGAGCTGTTTTTT.

This clonotype occurred many times. The gene calls are TRBV28 and TRBJ1-2; 7 bases fit TRBD1. Germline values: CDR1 MDHEN, CDR2 SYDVKM. The CDR3 spans 15 residues. V trimming: 10 bases; J trimming: 4 bases; junction bases outside the gene matches: 15. This chain's CDR3 is CAIYRRTYRGYGYTF. The CDR3 nucleotides read TGTGCCATCTACCGAAGAACATACAGGGGCTATGGCTACACCTTC.

At least ten counts were recorded for this clonotype. The chain couples TRBV20-1 to TRBJ2-1; D is unclear. Trimming took off 1 base at V and 4 bases at J, with 11 bases between the two ends. This CDR3 region has 14 residues. The germline V gene has CDR1 DFQATT and CDR2 SNEGSKA (reference sequence). The CDR3 is CSARGGLPYNEQFF. DNA of the CDR3: TGCAGTGCTAGAGGTGGTCTCCCGTACAATGAGCAGTTCTTC.